The next 9 T cell receptor beta chains were all read from a single sample in a study of T-cell reconstitution after alpha-beta-depleted transplantation in children. A TCRbeta library incorporating unique molecular identifiers was prepared. TCRdb re-called the PCR reads with MiXCR, one entry per CDR3 protein. This sample has around 200,000 distinct CDR3 sequences; about 6.3% occur once, and the top ten carry 3% to 3.5%. The source material was PBMCs from the stem cell graft donor, sampled from the stem cell graft. These receptors were collected from a human donor who donated a stem cell graft to a child with Wiskott-Aldrich syndrome.

This clonotype was counted a few times. V is TRBV5-1 and J is TRBJ2-1; 8 bases agree with TRBD2. This CDR3 has 15 residues. Germline V gives CDR1 SGHRS, CDR2 YFSETQ. V trimming: 3 bases; J trimming: 6 bases; junction bases outside the gene matches: 8. Here the CDR3 DNA reads TGCGCCAGCAGCTCGGATGGGACTAGGGCCAATGAGCAGTTCTTC. It yields the protein CASSSDGTRANEQFF.

The chain couples TRBV4-2 to TRBJ2-1; 9 nucleotides agree with TRBD2. Trimming cost V 1 base and J 5 bases; bases outside gene matches: 3. From germline, CDR1 is LGHNA and CDR2 YNFKEQ. The CDR3 totals 15 residues. CDR3 loop: CASSQGGGGDNEQFF. CDR3 bases: TGTGCCAGCAGCCAAGGGGGCGGGGGGGACAATGAGCAGTTCTTC.

The rearrangement uses TRBV28 and TRBJ1-6, with D unresolved. The CDR3 length is 15 residues. Germline CDR1 is MDHEN and CDR2 is SYDVKM. Trimming removed 5 bases from V and 4 bases from J, with 12 bases in between. CDR3 protein: CASSLGELYNSPLHF. CDR3 in DNA: TGTGCCAGCAGTCTCGGGGAGCTATATAATTCACCCCTCCACTTT.

This clonotype was observed many times. This chain links TRBV5-6 with TRBJ2-1; TRBD1 aligns across 9 bases. V shed 2 bases and J 6 bases; nucleotides not matched to a gene: 6. The germline V gene encodes CDR1 SGHDT and CDR2 YYEEEE. There are 15 residues in the CDR3. The CDR3 DNA reads as TGTGCCAGCAGCTTCGTGGGACAGGGTGGCAATGAGCAGTTCTTC. Its protein is CASSFVGQGGNEQFF.

Many counts were recorded for this clonotype. The gene calls are TRBV9 and TRBJ2-1; 9 nucleotides line up with TRBD2. Germline V lookup: CDR1 SGDLS, CDR2 YYNGEE. The CDR3 runs to 15 residues. The junction had 5 bases not matched to a gene; V was cut back by 4 bases and J by 3 bases. The CDR3 loop reads CASSSRGRGYNEQFF. The CDR3 DNA follows: TGTGCCAGCAGCTCCCGCGGGAGGGGCTACAATGAGCAGTTCTTC.

In this sample, this clonotype turned up a few times. The chain couples TRBV12-3 or TRBV12-4 to TRBJ1-2; D possibly corresponds to TRBD1 (6 bases). The V end lost 6 bases, the J end lost 0 bases, and 11 bases lay between the germline ends. This CDR3 spans 14 amino acids. The CDR3 DNA follows: TGTGCCAGCAGACCCGGACAGCCTAACTATGGCTACACCTTC. Protein: CASRPGQPNYGYTF.

This clonotype occurred many times. This chain connects TRBV29-1 to TRBJ1-3; unclear D gene. The germline V gene has CDR1 SQVTM and CDR2 ANQGSEA. The CDR3 contains 13 residues. The V and J ends lost 5 bases and 4 bases respectively, with 12 bases between them. The CDR3 DNA reads TGCAGCGTTTTTCTTCTCAACGGAAACACCATATATTTT. This translates into CSVFLLNGNTIYF.

This clonotype was counted at least ten times. J is TRBJ1-4 and V is TRBV2, with D maybe TRBD1 (6 bases). This CDR3 is built from 14 residues. V lost 2 bases to trimming and J lost 8 bases, with 12 bases between them. Germline CDR1 and CDR2: SNHLY and FYNNEI. CDR3: CASSELGASEKLFF. The DNA for the CDR3 is TGTGCCAGCAGTGAACTGGGGGCTTCGGAAAAACTGTTTTTT.

The chain recombines TRBV28 with TRBJ2-1; the D gene is possibly TRBD2 (7 bases). The V gene's germline CDR1 is MDHEN and CDR2 SYDVKM. The CDR3 has 14 amino acids. The V end lost 2 bases, the J end lost 5 bases, and 10 bases lay between the germline ends. CDR3 residues: CASSLIGGDNEQFF. The CDR3 DNA is TGTGCCAGCAGTTTAATAGGGGGGGACAATGAGCAGTTCTTC.